This passage covers 24 T cell receptor beta chains from one sample sequenced in a study of glioma-infiltrating T cells. Using RNA template, CDR3s of TCR alpha and beta were amplified with iRepertoire arm-PCR. TCRdb re-called the multiplex PCR reads with MiXCR, one entry per CDR3 protein. Of fewer than 500,000 distinct CDR3 sequences in the sample, around 38% are singletons; the top ten hold about 11%. Material for sequencing was glioma tissue, nonneoplastic brain tissue, or PBMCs (not recorded which). The receptors here all came from a human donor with low-grade glioma or glioblastoma, undergoing nonglioma brain surgery, or in good health (not recorded which).

The chain employs TRBV28 and TRBJ1-1; no firm D call. CDR1 and CDR2 (germline): MDHEN, SYDVKM. The CDR3 is made up of 15 amino acids. Between the trimmed V and J ends, which lost 2 bases and 0 bases, there was a span of 10 bases. The CDR3 spells CASSLAGRVNTEAFF. The CDR3, as DNA: TGTGCCAGCAGTTTAGCTGGCCGGGTGAACACTGAAGCTTTCTTT.

The rearrangement links TRBV2 to TRBJ1-1, with a weak D call TRBD1 (5 bases). The CDR3 has 13 amino acids. Germline loops: CDR1 SNHLY, CDR2 FYNNEI. The ends were cut back, 10 bases at V and 2 bases at J, with 14 bases in the middle. The CDR3 DNA sequence: TGTGCCACCACCGGGACGGGAAACACTGAAGCTTTCTTT. It yields the protein CATTGTGNTEAFF.

The chain has TRBV18 and TRBJ2-5, with D perhaps TRBD1 (5 bases). Germline V gene sequence: CDR1 KGHSH, CDR2 LQKENI. CDR3 length: 15 amino acids. V dropped 4 bases and J dropped 1 base, with 13 bases sitting between them. The CDR3 sequence is CASSRSSGSQETQYF. The CDR3 nucleotides are TGTGCCAGCTCACGCTCTTCAGGGTCCCAAGAGACCCAGTACTTC. Together with reference TRBV18 and TRBJ2-5, the CDR3 gives the full variable domain: NAGVMQNPRHLVRRRGQEARLRCSPMKGHSHVYWYRQLPEEGLKFMVYLQKENIIDESGMPKERFSAEFPKEGPSILRIQQVVRGDSAAYFCASSRSSGSQETQYFGPGTRLLVL.

This clonotype came up a few times. This chain uses TRBV4-3 with TRBJ2-7; 7 bases match TRBD2. The germline V gene encodes CDR1 LGHNA and CDR2 YSLEER. CDR3 length: 15 amino acids. The trim removed 0 bases at V and 7 bases at J, leaving 9 bases unmatched. The CDR3 nucleotides are TGCGCCAGCAGCCAAGAGTGGTCGGCGGGAGCGGAGCAGTACTTC. Its protein product is CASSQEWSAGAEQYF.

This clonotype is labeled medium-sized (0.01 to 0.1%). J is TRBJ2-5 and V is TRBV6-2 or TRBV6-3; unclear D gene. Germline V gene data show CDR1 as MNHEY and CDR2 as SVGEGT. The CDR3 length is 12 residues. The germline V and J ends were trimmed by 5 bases and 4 bases, with 8 bases remaining between them. The CDR3 nucleotides read TGTGCCAGCAGTAACCCACGAGAGACCCAGTACTTC. This gives the protein CASSNPRETQYF.

This clonotype was found many times. The chain couples TRBV6-1 to TRBJ2-5; 8 nucleotides align to TRBD2. V lost 5 bases, J lost 2 bases, and 7 bases stayed unmatched. The CDR3 sequence is 15 residues long. Germline-derived CDR1 and CDR2 are MNHNS and SASEGT. In DNA form, the CDR3 reads TGTGCCAGCAGTTGGAGCGGGAGAGGACAAGAGACCCAGTACTTC. This encodes CASSWSGRGQETQYF.

There are a few counts of this clonotype. CDR3 region: CSVEVTEAFF. Written as DNA, the CDR3 is TGCAGCGTTGAAGTCACTGAAGCTTTCTTT. The chain uses TRBV29-1 and TRBJ1-1, with D hard to call. The CDR3 loop spans 10 amino acids. The germline CDR1 and CDR2 sequences are SQVTM and ANQGSEA. V shed 1 base and J shed 4 bases, with 1 base lying between them.

V usage is TRBV29-1 and J usage is TRBJ2-3; the D gene could be TRBD1 or TRBD2 (6 bases each). Between the trimmed V and J ends, which lost 7 bases and 4 bases, there was a span of 18 bases. The CDR3 extends over 14 amino acids. Germline CDR1 SQVTM, CDR2 ANQGSEA. Here the CDR3 reads CSADGGQLADTQYF. As DNA, the CDR3 is TGCAGCGCCGATGGGGGGCAGTTGGCAGATACGCAGTATTTT.

On this clonotype: The germline gene is not matched at one end of the junction; a read error may be the cause. The chain recombines TRBV27 with TRBJ2-1; 9 bases agree with TRBD2. CDR1 and CDR2 (germline): MNHEY, SMNVEV (reference sequence). This CDR3 has 17 residues. DNA for the CDR3: TGTACCAGCAGTTTGGGGCTGGGTAGCGGGAGTATGAATGAGCAGTTCTTC. Encoded protein: CTSSLGLGSGSMNEQFF.

The sample holds many counts of this clonotype. V and J are TRBV6-2 or TRBV6-3 and TRBJ2-3; the D is unclear. The CDR3 extends over 13 amino acids. Trimming pared 0 bases from V and 4 bases from J, leaving 5 bases between. Germline lookup yields CDR1 MNHEY and CDR2 SVGEGT. CDR3 region: CASSYSLADTQYF. The CDR3 coding sequence is TGTGCCAGCAGTTACTCGCTAGCAGATACGCAGTATTTT.

This chain connects TRBV20-1 to TRBJ2-5; D may correspond to TRBD1 or TRBD2 (5 bases each). The CDR3 is made up of 15 amino acids. Germline CDR1 is DFQATT and CDR2 is SNEGSKA (reference sequence). The V and J ends lost 5 bases and 4 bases respectively, with 20 bases between them. The chain's CDR3 is CSAGLRDRTRETQYF. The DNA for the CDR3 is TGCAGTGCTGGACTCCGGGACCGCACTCGAGAGACCCAGTACTTC.

This rearrangement joins TRBV7-2 to TRBJ1-1; 9 bases are a match to TRBD1. Trimming removed 5 bases from V and 5 bases from J; junction bases left unmatched: 6. The CDR3 extends over 14 amino acids. The V gene's germline CDR1 is SGHTA and CDR2 FQGNSA. This CDR3 is CTSSGTGGWTEAFF. As DNA, the CDR3 is TGTACCAGCAGCGGAACAGGGGGCTGGACTGAAGCTTTCTTT.

A remark on this clonotype: A much larger clone lies a single base off, so this may be a read error. V gene TRBV20-1 combines with J gene TRBJ1-5, with 7 bases matching TRBD1. The CDR3 extends over 14 amino acids. The V gene's germline CDR1 is DFQATT and CDR2 SNEGSKA (reference sequence). The CDR3 sequence: CSAVPGGNNQPQRF. The CDR3 DNA sequence: TGCAGTGCTGTACCAGGGGGAAACAATCAGCCCCAGCGTTTT.

CDR3 DNA sequence: TGTGCCAGCAGCTTTAGCCTAACAGGGGATGGCTACACCTTC. Its translation: CASSFSLTGDGYTF. The chain uses TRBV7-2 and TRBJ1-2, with TRBD1 matching over 7 bases. J lost 6 bases, V lost 3 bases, and 7 bases had no gene match. Germline lookup yields CDR1 SGHTA and CDR2 FQGNSA. The CDR3 is 14 amino acids.

To note about this clonotype: A single base separates this from a much larger clone, so it may be a read error. The chain links TRBV6-1 to TRBJ2-7; 10 positions match TRBD2. V lost 5 bases, J lost 3 bases, and 7 bases stayed unmatched. This CDR3 has 15 amino acids. Germline loops: CDR1 MNHNS, CDR2 SASEGT. CDR3 nucleotides: TGTGCCAGCAGTATTATACTAGCGGGGATCTACGAGCAGTACTTC. It encodes CASSIILAGIYEQYF.

This clonotype was seen a few times. The J gene is TRBJ1-4, the V gene TRBV20-1, with D unresolved. Deletions cut 4 bases from V and 8 bases from J, with 14 bases between. Germline V gene sequence: CDR1 DFQATT, CDR2 SNEGSKA (reference sequence). This CDR3 is 13 amino acids long. CDR3: CSAISVRREKLFF. The CDR3 region has the DNA TGCAGTGCTATTTCTGTGAGGAGGGAAAAACTGTTTTTT.

The J gene is TRBJ2-1, the V gene TRBV4-1; D not resolved. The CDR3 covers 16 residues. V shed 0 bases and J shed 7 bases, with 16 bases lying between them. Germline V gene lookup returns CDR1 MGHRA and CDR2 YSYEKL. The CDR3 here is CASSQDRALGSNEQFF. CDR3 nucleotides: TGCGCCAGCAGCCAAGATCGGGCCCTGGGGTCTAATGAGCAGTTCTTC.

This clonotype showed up just a few times. V usage is TRBV6-2 or TRBV6-3 and J usage is TRBJ1-4; D perhaps matches TRBD1 (6 bases). This CDR3 has 15 residues. V lost 6 bases, J lost 10 bases, and 21 bases lay in between. CDR1 and CDR2 (germline): MNHEY, SVGEGT. CDR3 sequence: CASRPTGQQPGKLFF. CDR3 coding DNA: TGTGCCAGCAGACCGACAGGACAGCAGCCGGGAAAACTGTTTTTT.

This clonotype showed up just a few times. V and J are TRBV4-1 and TRBJ2-7; D tentatively fits TRBD1 or TRBD2 (5 bases each). The CDR3 runs 16 residues. CDR1 and CDR2 from the germline V gene are MGHRA and YSYEKL. V lost 5 bases and J lost 6, with 23 bases in between. The CDR3 region is CASSSLPGPGVGEQYF. For the CDR3, the DNA is TGCGCCAGCAGCTCCTTGCCGGGACCAGGAGTTGGCGAGCAGTACTTC.

The CDR3 spells CSGSGRDAGNTIYF. The DNA for the CDR3 is TGCAGTGGTAGCGGCAGAGACGCTGGAAACACCATATATTTT. The rearrangement uses TRBV20-1 and TRBJ1-3; D gene unclear. Per the germline V gene, CDR1 is DFQATT and CDR2 is SNEGSKA (reference sequence). The CDR3 contains 14 residues. Trimming stripped 7 bases from V and 2 bases from J, with 15 bases between.

This clonotype was seen repeatedly, ten times or more. The CDR3 bases are TGTGCCAGCAGCCAAATACAGGGGAACTATGGCTACACCTTC. As protein: CASSQIQGNYGYTF. The chain recombines TRBV4-2 with TRBJ1-2; 7 bases line up with TRBD1. Looked up from germline, CDR1 is LGHNA and CDR2 is YNFKEQ. With V trimmed by 2 bases and J by 2 bases, 2 bases remained unmatched. The length of the CDR3 is 14 residues.

To note about this clonotype: This clone may be a read error of a much larger clone one base away. This chain connects TRBV28 to TRBJ1-5; D unclear. CDR3 size: 16 residues. CDR1 and CDR2 (germline): MDHEN, SYDVKM. Here the CDR3 reads CASSALWGGSNQTQHF. The DNA for the CDR3 is TGTGCCAGCAGTGCCCTTTGGGGAGGGAGCAATCAGACCCAGCATTTT.

This clonotype appeared a few times. This chain links TRBV28 with TRBJ1-2; no definite D call. Trimming stripped 2 bases from V and 8 bases from J, with 9 bases between. This CDR3 has 12 amino acids. CDR1 is MDHEN, CDR2 SYDVKM, per germline. The DNA of the CDR3 is TGTGCCAGCAGTTTAGAAGGGAACGGCTACACCTTC. This encodes CASSLEGNGYTF.

This chain connects TRBV2 to TRBJ1-5; D may be TRBD1 (5 bases). Trimming removed 3 bases from V and 1 base from J, with 13 bases in between. This CDR3 spans 16 amino acids. The V gene's germline CDR1 is SNHLY and CDR2 FYNNEI. This CDR3 is CASSDRGGRSNQPQHF. The CDR3 DNA reads as TGTGCCAGCAGTGATAGGGGCGGACGGAGCAATCAGCCCCAGCATTTT.